This TCR beta chain was found in a study of blood T cell repertoires in COVID-19 (TCRdb year 2020). Concerning the study at large: The collaborator samples originated in the United States, Italy and Spain and spanned the acute and convalescent phases of COVID-19. The samples were drawn from the first 160 participants of the ongoing ImmuneRACE study and from roughly 1,300 subjects provided by 6 global collaborators. The repertoires were released in a freely available public database meant as a resource for research on the immune response to SARS-CoV-2. A de-identified subject ID, COVID-19 status, age in years and sex were almost always included in the sample metadata. Where HLA class I and class II types were available, the types were taken from metadata supplied by the sample provider, not from assay-based typing. Deeply sampled blood TCRbeta repertoires from subjects exposed to, actively infected with, or recovered from COVID-19 were included in the dataset. The material from the prospective study consisted of cDNA or gDNA derived from T cells, B-cell-depleted T cells, or PBMCs. Overall study outcomes, separate from this receptor: The quantity of clinical and demographic metadata differed by source and by participant and was supplied without curation.

Enrolling through a virtual design, the prospective study's participants ranged in age from roughly 18 to 95 years and lived across roughly 24 United States geographic areas. In the prospective study, cohorts were assigned on the basis of participant-reported clinical history obtained from a screening survey and a study questionnaire. In the prospective study, mobile phlebotomists collected whole blood, serum and a nasopharyngeal or oropharyngeal swab from each participant. Participants in the prospective study had the option to provide additional blood draws and questionnaires over a 2-month period. Prospective study blood samples were shipped either frozen or at room temperature before DNA extraction. TCRbeta CDR3 regions were amplified from genomic DNA using the immunoSEQ Assay, a bias-controlled multiplex PCR. The authors processed their data as follows. The number of nucleated cells in each sample was estimated from the amplification of reference gene primers within the assay. Sequence reads were collapsed and filtered to measure the absolute abundance of every unique TCRbeta CDR3 rearrangement. For each sample, productive Simpson clonality was calculated by taking the square root of Simpson's diversity index across productive rearrangements. TCRdb stores this immuneACCESS table with in-frame sequences only. Part of the clones is absent; in the studies checked, under half of the shortfall reflects unresolved V genes, and no reason is known for the rest. From that table come the V and J calls and clone size; the DNA was used to work out D and trimming. This sample gives over 350,000 clones in total; around 90% of them show up just once. Of the sample, under 2% is held by the ten largest clones.

Notes on this clone: Its target antigen remains unknown. No base-level quality is on record; no much larger clone is a single base apart.

V and J are truncated by 3 bases and 0 bases respectively, leaving an intervening sequence of 6 bases. Per the germline V gene, SGHVS is the CDR1 and FNYEAQ is the CDR2. Taken from cysteine to phenylalanine, the CDR3 has 14 residues. Only the CDR3 DNA is retained, 42 bases long and in frame from the first base. The V gene is TRBV7-6 and the J gene is TRBJ1-3; perhaps TRBD1 is the D gene, with 6 bases matching. Material for sequencing was PBMCs or T cells enriched from blood (not recorded which). The receptor was derived from a young woman with acute COVID-19. The CDR3 region reads CASSLTGSGNTIYF. The DNA is TGTGCCAGCAGCTTGACAGGCTCTGGAAACACCATATATTTT.